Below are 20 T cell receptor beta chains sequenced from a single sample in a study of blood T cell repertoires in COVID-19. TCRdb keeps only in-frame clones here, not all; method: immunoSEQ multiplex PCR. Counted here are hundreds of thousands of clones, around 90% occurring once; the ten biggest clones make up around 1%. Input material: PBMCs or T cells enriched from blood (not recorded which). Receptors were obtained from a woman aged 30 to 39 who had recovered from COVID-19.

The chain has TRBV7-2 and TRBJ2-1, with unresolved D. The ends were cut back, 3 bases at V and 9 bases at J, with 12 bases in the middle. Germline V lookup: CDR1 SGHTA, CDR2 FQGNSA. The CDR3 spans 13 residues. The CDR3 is CASSFTSTIEQFF. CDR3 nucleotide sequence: TGTGCCAGCAGCTTCACCTCCACTATTGAGCAGTTCTTC.

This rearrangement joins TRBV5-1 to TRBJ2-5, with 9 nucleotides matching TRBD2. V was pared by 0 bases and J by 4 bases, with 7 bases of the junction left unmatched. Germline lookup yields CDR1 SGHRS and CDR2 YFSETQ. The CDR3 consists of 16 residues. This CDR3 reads CASSLAPSGAGETQYF. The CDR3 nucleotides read TGCGCCAGCAGCTTGGCTCCTAGCGGGGCGGGAGAGACCCAGTACTTC.

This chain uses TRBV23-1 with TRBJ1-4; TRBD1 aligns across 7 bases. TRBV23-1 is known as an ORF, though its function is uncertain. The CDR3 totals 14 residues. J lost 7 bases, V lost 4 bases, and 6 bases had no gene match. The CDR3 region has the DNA TGCGCCAGCAGTCCACAGGGGCGGGTTGAAAAACTGTTTTTT. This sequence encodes CASSPQGRVEKLFF.

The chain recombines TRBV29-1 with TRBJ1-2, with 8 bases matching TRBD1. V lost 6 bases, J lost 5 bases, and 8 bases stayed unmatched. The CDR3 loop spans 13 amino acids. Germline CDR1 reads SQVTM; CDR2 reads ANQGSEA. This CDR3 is CSVVLTGEYGYTF. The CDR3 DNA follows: TGCAGCGTCGTACTGACAGGGGAATATGGCTACACCTTC.

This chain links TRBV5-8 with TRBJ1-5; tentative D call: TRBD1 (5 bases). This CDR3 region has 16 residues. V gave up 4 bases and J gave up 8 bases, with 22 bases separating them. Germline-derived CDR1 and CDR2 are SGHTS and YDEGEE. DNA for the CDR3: TGTGCCAGCAGCAGGGGACTGACCTCAGGGCAAGAGCCCCAGCATTTT. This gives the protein CASSRGLTSGQEPQHF.

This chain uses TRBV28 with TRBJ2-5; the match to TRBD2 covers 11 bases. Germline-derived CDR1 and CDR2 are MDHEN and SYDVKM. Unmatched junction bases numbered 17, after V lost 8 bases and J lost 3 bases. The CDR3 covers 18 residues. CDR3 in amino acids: CASGRNLAGGPREETQYF. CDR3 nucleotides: TGTGCCAGCGGACGGAATTTAGCGGGGGGGCCGAGAGAAGAGACCCAGTACTTC.

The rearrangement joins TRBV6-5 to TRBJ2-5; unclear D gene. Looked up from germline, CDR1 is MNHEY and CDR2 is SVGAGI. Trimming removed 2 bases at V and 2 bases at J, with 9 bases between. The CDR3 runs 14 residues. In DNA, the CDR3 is TGTGCCAGCAGTTACGTGGCGGAACAAGAGACCCAGTACTTC. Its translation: CASSYVAEQETQYF.

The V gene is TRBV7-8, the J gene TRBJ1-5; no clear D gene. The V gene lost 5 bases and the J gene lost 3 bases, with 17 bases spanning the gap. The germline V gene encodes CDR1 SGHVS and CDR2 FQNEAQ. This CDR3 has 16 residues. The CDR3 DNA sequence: TGTGCCAGCAGCCTACGCCGGGGAGAGGACAATCAGCCCCAGCATTTT. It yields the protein CASSLRRGEDNQPQHF.

The CDR3 nucleotides are TGTGCCAGCAGCCTCGCCCGAGGGCCGGGTTATGGCTACACCTTC. As protein: CASSLARGPGYGYTF. The V call is TRBV28, the J call TRBJ1-2; no clear D. The ends were cut back, 6 bases at V and 5 bases at J, with 19 bases in the middle. Germline loops: CDR1 MDHEN, CDR2 SYDVKM. This CDR3 is built from 15 residues.

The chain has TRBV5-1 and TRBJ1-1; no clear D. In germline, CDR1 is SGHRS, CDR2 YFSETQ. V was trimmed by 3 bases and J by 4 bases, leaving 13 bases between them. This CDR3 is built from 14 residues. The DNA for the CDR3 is TGCGCCAGCAGCTCCCAGAGTCGGAGCACTGAAGCTTTCTTT. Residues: CASSSQSRSTEAFF.

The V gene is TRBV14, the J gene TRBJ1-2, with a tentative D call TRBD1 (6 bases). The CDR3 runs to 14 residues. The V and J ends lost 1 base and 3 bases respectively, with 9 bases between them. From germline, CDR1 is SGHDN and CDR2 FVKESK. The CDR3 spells CASSQGTAYYGYTF. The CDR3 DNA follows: TGTGCCAGCAGCCAAGGGACAGCCTACTATGGCTACACCTTC.

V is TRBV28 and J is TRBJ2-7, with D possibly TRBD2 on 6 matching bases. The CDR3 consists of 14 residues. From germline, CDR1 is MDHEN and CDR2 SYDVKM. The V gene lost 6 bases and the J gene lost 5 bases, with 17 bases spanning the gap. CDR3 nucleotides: TGTGCCAGCAGACTAGCCCCATCCCAGGACGAGCAGTACTTC. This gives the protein CASRLAPSQDEQYF.

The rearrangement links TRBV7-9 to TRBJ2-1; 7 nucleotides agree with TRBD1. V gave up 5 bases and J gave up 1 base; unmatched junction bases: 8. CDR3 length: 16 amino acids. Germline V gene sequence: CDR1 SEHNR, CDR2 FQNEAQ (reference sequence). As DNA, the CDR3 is TGTGCCAGCAGCCCAATCGGACAGGTGTCCTACAATGAGCAGTTCTTC. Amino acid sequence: CASSPIGQVSYNEQFF. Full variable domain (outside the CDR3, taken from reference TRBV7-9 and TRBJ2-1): DTGVSQNPRHKITKRGQNVTFRCDPISEHNRLYWYRQTLGQGPEFLTYFQNEAQLEKSRLLSDRFSAERPKGSFSTLEIQRTEQGDSAMYLCASSPIGQVSYNEQFFGPGTRLTVL.

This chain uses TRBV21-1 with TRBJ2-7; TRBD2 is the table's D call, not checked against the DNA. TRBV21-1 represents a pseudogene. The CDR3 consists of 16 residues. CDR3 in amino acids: CASPQPRRAWSYEQYF. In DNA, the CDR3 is TGTGCCAGTCCCCAACCAAGGAGGGCTTGGTCCTACGAGCAGTACTTC.

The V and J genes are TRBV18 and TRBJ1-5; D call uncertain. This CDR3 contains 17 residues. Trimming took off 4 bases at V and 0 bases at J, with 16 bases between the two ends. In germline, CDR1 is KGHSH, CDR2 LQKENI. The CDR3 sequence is CASSLAFRTDSNQPQHF. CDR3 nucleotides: TGTGCCAGCTCACTAGCATTCCGAACCGATAGCAATCAGCCCCAGCATTTT. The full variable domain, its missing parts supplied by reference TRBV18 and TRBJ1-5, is NAGVMQNPRHLVRRRGQEARLRCSPMKGHSHVYWYRQLPEEGLKFMVYLQKENIIDESGMPKERFSAEFPKEGPSILRIQQVVRGDSAAYFCASSLAFRTDSNQPQHFGDGTRLSIL.

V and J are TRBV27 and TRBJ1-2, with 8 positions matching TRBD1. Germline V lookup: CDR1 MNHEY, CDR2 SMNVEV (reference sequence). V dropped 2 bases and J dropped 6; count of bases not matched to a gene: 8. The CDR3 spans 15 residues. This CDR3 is CASSLDRGRRDGYTF. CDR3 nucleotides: TGTGCCAGCAGTTTAGACAGGGGAAGGAGGGATGGCTACACCTTC.

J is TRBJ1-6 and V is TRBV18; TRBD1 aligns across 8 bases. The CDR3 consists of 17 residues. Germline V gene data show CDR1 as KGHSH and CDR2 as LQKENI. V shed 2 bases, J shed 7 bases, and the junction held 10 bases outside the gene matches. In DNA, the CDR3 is TGTGCCAGCTCACCATCCCGACAGGGGAACTTCAATTCACCCCTCCACTTT. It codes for CASSPSRQGNFNSPLHF.

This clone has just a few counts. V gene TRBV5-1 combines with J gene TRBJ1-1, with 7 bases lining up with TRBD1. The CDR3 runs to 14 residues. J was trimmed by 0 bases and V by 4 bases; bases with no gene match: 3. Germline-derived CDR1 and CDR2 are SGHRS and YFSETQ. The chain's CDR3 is CASSTGQLNTEAFF. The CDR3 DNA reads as TGCGCCAGCAGCACGGGACAGCTGAACACTGAAGCTTTCTTT.

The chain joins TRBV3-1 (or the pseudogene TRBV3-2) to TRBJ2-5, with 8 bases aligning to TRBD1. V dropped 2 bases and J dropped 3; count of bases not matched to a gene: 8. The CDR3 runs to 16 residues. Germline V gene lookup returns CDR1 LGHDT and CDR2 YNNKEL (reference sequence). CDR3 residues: CASSQRTGSYEETQYF. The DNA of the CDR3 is TGTGCCAGCAGCCAACGGACAGGGAGCTACGAAGAGACCCAGTACTTC.

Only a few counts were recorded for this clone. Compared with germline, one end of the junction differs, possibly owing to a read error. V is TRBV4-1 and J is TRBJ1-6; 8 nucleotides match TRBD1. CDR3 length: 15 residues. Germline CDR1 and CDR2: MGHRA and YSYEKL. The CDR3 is CASSEDRGSNSPLHF. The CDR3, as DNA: TGCGCCAGCAGCGAAGACAGGGGCTCTAATTCACCCCTCCACTTT.